The source of this T cell receptor (beta chain) is a study of blood T cell repertoires in COVID-19. Study-wide background: COVID-19 samples collected from the United States, Italy and Spain covered acute and convalescent phases. From T cells, B-cell-depleted T cells, or PBMCs came the material, which was cDNA or gDNA.

Germline lookup yields CDR1 KGHSH and CDR2 LQKENI. Trimming pared 6 bases from V and 10 bases from J, leaving 10 bases between. The CDR3 has 12 amino acids. In the original workflow: Amplification from reference gene primers served as the basis for estimated nucleated cell counts. Using immunoSEQ multiplex PCR, the repertoire was profiled, and TCRdb retains in-frame clones only, with some absent. The V and J calls and clone size are taken from that table; D and trimming were inferred from the DNA. The sample consists of a few hundred thousand clones, almost 90% of them appearing once. This clone was seen repeatedly, ten times or more.

The sequence derives from a woman younger than 35 with acute COVID-19. What was sequenced was PBMCs or T cells enriched from blood (not recorded which). The rearrangement links TRBV18 to TRBJ1-6; a weak D match, TRBD1 (6 bases). The CDR3 coding sequence is TGTGCCAGCTCCCACAGGGAGTCACCCCTCCACTTT. Its protein product is CASSHRESPLHF. The variable domain in full, with the rest retrieved from reference TRBV18 and TRBJ1-6, is NAGVMQNPRHLVRRRGQEARLRCSPMKGHSHVYWYRQLPEEGLKFMVYLQKENIIDESGMPKERFSAEFPKEGPSILRIQQVVRGDSAAYFCASSHRESPLHFGNGTRLTVT.